Listed below are T cell receptor beta chains from one sample, sequenced in a study of cytomegalovirus exposure and HLA in healthy donors. Only in-frame clones appear in the TCRdb table, and some are missing; sequencing was by immunoSEQ multiplex PCR. In the table there are some 150,000 clones, under 90% of which are singletons. Sequencing was performed on PBMCs. These receptors were obtained from a man under 40 in good health and CMV-seronegative. The CDR3 runs from the conserved cysteine through the conserved F or W. D genes are given only for firm matches. Clone size is shown for a subset of rows, as once, few, many or a class of expanded clone.

d_gene,v_gene,abundance,j_gene,CDR3nt,CDR3aa
NA,TRBV30,few,TRBJ1-2,TGTGCCTGGAGGTTCCCTGGGGCAGGCGCTGTGGAGAGCTACACCTTC,CAWRFPGAGAVESYTF
NA,TRBV6-5,NA,TRBJ1-3,TGTGCCAGCAGGGCCCCCGGGGACACCATATATTTT,CASRAPGDTIYF
TRBD1,TRBV28,NA,TRBJ2-7,TGTGCCAGCAGTCCTCCATACAGGGGCGAGCAGTACTTC,CASSPPYRGEQYF
NA,TRBV7-9,NA,TRBJ2-7,TGTTCCAGCAGCTCCTTTCTTCAGGGGAACTACGAGCAGTACTTC,CSSSSFLQGNYEQYF
NA,TRBV9,NA,TRBJ1-2,TGTGCCAGCAGCCCTAGTTCCTATGGCTACACCTTC,CASSPSSYGYTF
NA,TRBV7-9,once,TRBJ2-6,TGTGCCAGCAGCCCGCCTGGGGGGTCGATGGCCAACGTCCTGACTTTC,CASSPPGGSMANVLTF
NA,TRBV7-2,NA,TRBJ1-5,TGTGCCAGCAGCGAGGACGGGGATCAGCCCCAGCATTTT,CASSEDGDQPQHF
NA,TRBV11-2,NA,TRBJ2-7,TGTGCCAGCAGCTTAGGAGTCATCGGTAGCTCCTACGAGCAGTACTTC,CASSLGVIGSSYEQYF
TRBD2,TRBV5-1,NA,TRBJ2-5,TGCGCCAGCAGCCCCCGACTAGCGGGAGACCAAGAGACCCAGTACTTC,CASSPRLAGDQETQYF
NA,TRBV28,NA,TRBJ1-1,TGTGCCAGCACGAGGAACACTGAAGCTTTCTTT,CASTRNTEAFF
NA,TRBV21-1,NA,TRBJ2-1,TGTGCCAGCAGCAAAGTCACTAGCGGGGTATACAATGAGCAGTTCTTC,CASSKVTSGVYNEQFF
TRBD2,TRBV28,NA,TRBJ2-7,TGTGCCAGCAGACCTCACCCGGGACTAGCGGGAGTTGAGCAGTACTTC,CASRPHPGLAGVEQYF
NA,TRBV30,once,TRBJ2-3,TGTGCCTGGAGTGTAGGTGGGGGCTGGGAGGATACGCAGTATTTT,CAWSVGGGWEDTQYF
NA,TRBV27,NA,TRBJ2-2,TGTGCCAGCAGTTCTTTAAGCTGGAACACCGGGGAGCTGTTTTTT,CASSSLSWNTGELFF
NA,TRBV4-3,NA,TRBJ1-2,TGCGCCAGCAGCCAAGAAAGAGCAACTAACTATGGCTACACCTTC,CASSQERATNYGYTF
TRBD2,TRBV30,NA,TRBJ2-3,TGTGCCTGGAGTACAAGCGGGAGAGGAGATACGCAGTATTTT,CAWSTSGRGDTQYF
NA,TRBV5-8,many,TRBJ2-1,TGTGCCAGCAGCTTAGGGGAACCCTACAATGAGCAGTTCTTC,CASSLGEPYNEQFF
TRBD2,TRBV7-3,NA,TRBJ2-2,TGTGCCAGCAGCCTACAGACTAGCCAGAACACCGGGGAGCTGTTTTTT,CASSLQTSQNTGELFF
NA,TRBV9,NA,TRBJ2-5,TGTGCCAGCAGCGCCCTGTCCCCAGGCAGCCAAGAGACCCAGTACTTC,CASSALSPGSQETQYF
TRBD2,TRBV7-9,NA,TRBJ2-7,TGTGCCAGCAGCCTGACGGGGGGCTCCTACGAGCAGTACTTC,CASSLTGGSYEQYF
NA,TRBV30,once,TRBJ2-2,TGTGCCTCATCTCTGAGACAAACTACCGGGGAGCTGTTTTTT,CASSLRQTTGELFF
NA,TRBV5-4,NA,TRBJ2-1,TGTGCCAGCAGCTTTACAGGGCGCAATGAGCAGTTCTTC,CASSFTGRNEQFF
TRBD2,TRBV27,few,TRBJ2-5,TGTGCCAGCAAAATTGTCCTAGCGGGGGGCCAAGAGACCCAGTACTTC,CASKIVLAGGQETQYF
NA,TRBV27,NA,TRBJ1-5,TGTGCCAGCAGTTTAAGGGAGAGACAGCCCCAGCATTTT,CASSLRERQPQHF
NA,TRBV7-2,NA,TRBJ1-1,TGTGCCAGCAGCTTAGGATCGGGGGGAAACACTGAAGCTTTCTTT,CASSLGSGGNTEAFF
NA,TRBV11-2,NA,TRBJ1-1,TGTGCCAGCAGCGAAAGAGCAAGAGGAGGCCTGAAGCGGGTCTTT,CASSERARGGLKRVF
TRBD2,TRBV7-9,NA,TRBJ2-5,TGTTCCAGCAGCTTGGGACTAGGGAAAGAGACCCAGTACTTC,CSSSLGLGKETQYF
NA,TRBV13,NA,TRBJ2-4,TGTGCCAGCAGCTTAGGACGCGGGATAGCCAAAAACATTCAGTACTTC,CASSLGRGIAKNIQYF
NA,TRBV7-9,NA,TRBJ1-6,TGTGCCAGCAGCGGGCGGAGGGGGGGCAGCTCACCCCTCCACTTT,CASSGRRGGSSPLHF
TRBD1,TRBV6-5,NA,TRBJ2-5,TGTGCCAGCAGTTTCCCCAGACAGGGTCAAGAGACCCAGTACTTC,CASSFPRQGQETQYF
NA,TRBV28,NA,TRBJ2-3,TGTGCCAGCAGTATGCCGCACTTTGAACGTGCAGATACGCAGTATTTT,CASSMPHFERADTQYF
TRBD1,TRBV2,NA,TRBJ1-6,TGTGCCACTGAGACAGGGGGAGGTAATTCACCCCTCCACTTT,CATETGGGNSPLHF
TRBD1,TRBV6-5,once,TRBJ1-2,TGTGCCAGCACCCCTCGGGACAGGCAGTACTATGGCTACACCTTC,CASTPRDRQYYGYTF
TRBD1,TRBV27,NA,TRBJ1-4,TGTGCCAGCAGTTGGGACAGGCGGGGGGAAAAACTGTTTTTT,CASSWDRRGEKLFF
NA,TRBV6-1,NA,TRBJ2-1,TGTGCCAGCAGTGAAGCGGGAGAGGCCTACAATGAGCAGTTCTTC,CASSEAGEAYNEQFF
NA,TRBV28,NA,TRBJ2-7,TGTGCCAGCAGTTTGACGTCAGGGGATAATTTCTACGAGCAGTACTTC,CASSLTSGDNFYEQYF
NA,TRBV27,NA,TRBJ1-1,TGTGCCAGCAGCGGGGACTCCAGTGAAGCTTTCTTT,CASSGDSSEAFF
NA,TRBV28,NA,TRBJ1-2,TGTGCCAGCCTACCCCAAGCGACCTATGGCTACACCTTC,CASLPQATYGYTF
NA,TRBV7-2,NA,TRBJ1-2,TGTGCCAGCAGCACCCAGGGAATCCCTAACTATGGCTACACCTTC,CASSTQGIPNYGYTF
TRBD1,TRBV18,NA,TRBJ2-2,TGTGCCAGCTCACCATGGGACAGGGGTACCGGGGAGCTGTTTTTT,CASSPWDRGTGELFF
NA,TRBV28,NA,TRBJ1-2,TGTGCCAGCAGTTTTACGTATAGGCCTAGGGAGGGCTACACCTTC,CASSFTYRPREGYTF
NA,TRBV28,once,TRBJ2-7,TGTGCCAGCAGTGCGCGGGCCACCTACGAGCAGTACTTC,CASSARATYEQYF
NA,TRBV10-3,NA,TRBJ1-2,TGTGCCATCAGTGAGGCGGACCTACTAACGGGGGGCTACACCTTC,CAISEADLLTGGYTF
NA,TRBV7-9,NA,TRBJ2-1,TGTGCCAGCAGCTTGTCGGGTCAGGAGCAGTTCTTC,CASSLSGQEQFF
NA,TRBV13,NA,TRBJ2-5,TGTGCCAGCAGCCCGACGCTAGATAGATCTCAGTACTTC,CASSPTLDRSQYF
TRBD1,TRBV27,once,TRBJ2-5,TGTGCCAGCAGTCTCGACAGGGGAGAGACCCAGTACTTC,CASSLDRGETQYF
TRBD1,TRBV6-5,once,TRBJ2-3,TGTGCCAGCAGTTACGCAGGGGGCATATTCGATACGCAGTATTTT,CASSYAGGIFDTQYF
NA,TRBV6-1,NA,TRBJ2-2,TGTGCCAGCAGTGAAGTCACGGCCGGGGAGCTGTTTTTT,CASSEVTAGELFF
NA,TRBV11-3,NA,TRBJ2-1,TGTGCCAGCAGCTTAGAGAGAACGGTGCAGTTCTTC,CASSLERTVQFF
NA,TRBV28,NA,TRBJ1-6,TGTGCCAGCAGTTTAGTGAGGTCTTCACCCCTCCACTTT,CASSLVRSSPLHF
NA,TRBV5-1,NA,TRBJ2-7,TGCGCCAGCAGCTCGGCGGGTACCTACGAGCAGTACTTC,CASSSAGTYEQYF